This T cell receptor beta chain was recovered during a study of Ad26.COV2.S vaccination and SARS-CoV-2 variants. Treatment in this sample: roughly 18 received Ad26.COV2.S at low or high dose, single or two shots; roughly 5 received placebo; per-sample allocation not given. It was on day 63 after the first vaccine or placebo injection that samples were taken. Only in-frame clones appear in the TCRdb table, and some are missing; sequencing was by immunoSEQ multiplex PCR. The sample includes about 440,000 clones, less than 95% of them seen just once. From germline, CDR1 is SGHTA and CDR2 FQGNSA. The CDR3 sequence is 14 residues long. The ends lost 1 base at V and 7 bases at J; junction bases unmatched: 5.

This clonotype originated in a person between 18 and 60 years old who received the Ad26.COV2.S COVID-19 vaccine or a placebo. The V call is TRBV7-2, the J call TRBJ1-2; 8 bases are shared with TRBD1. The source material was peripheral blood, sampled in a trial of Ad26.COV2.S vaccine versus placebo. CDR3 in amino acids: CASSLGTGPVGYTF. CDR3 DNA: TGTGCCAGCAGCTTAGGGACAGGGCCTGTTGGCTACACCTTC.